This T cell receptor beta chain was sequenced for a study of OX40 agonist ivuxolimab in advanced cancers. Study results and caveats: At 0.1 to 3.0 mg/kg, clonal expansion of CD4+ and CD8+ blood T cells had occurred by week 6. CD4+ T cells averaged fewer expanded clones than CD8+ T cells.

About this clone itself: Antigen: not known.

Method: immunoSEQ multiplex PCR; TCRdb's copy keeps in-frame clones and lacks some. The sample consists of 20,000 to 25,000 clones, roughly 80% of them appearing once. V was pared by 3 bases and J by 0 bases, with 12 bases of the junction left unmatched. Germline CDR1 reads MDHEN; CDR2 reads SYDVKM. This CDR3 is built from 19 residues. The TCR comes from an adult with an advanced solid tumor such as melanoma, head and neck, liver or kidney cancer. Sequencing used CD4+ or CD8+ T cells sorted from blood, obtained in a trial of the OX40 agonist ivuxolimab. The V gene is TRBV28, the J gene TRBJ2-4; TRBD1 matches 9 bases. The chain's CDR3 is CASSFSGTGTLLAKNIQYF. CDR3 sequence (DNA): TGTGCCAGCAGTTTCTCCGGGACAGGGACCCTACTAGCCAAAAACATTCAGTACTTC.